This paragraph reports one T cell receptor (beta chain). Its antigen is not known. Investigators separated out CD4+ T cells once around 11 days of culture had passed. Some clones are missing from TCRdb's copy, which holds only in-frame ones; the method was immunoSEQ multiplex PCR. The repertoire holds 30,000 or so clones, more than 55% seen once, with 9% to 10% in the top ten. The sample originates from a study of vaccination effects on CD4 cells after COVID-19. CDR1 and CDR2 (germline): SGHTS, YDEGEE. V lost 4 bases to trimming and J lost 5 bases; unmatched junction nucleotides: 4. The CDR3 length is 14 residues.

The sample consisted of CD4+ T cells from PBMCs cultured without peptide, taken before COVID-19 vaccination. The chain carries TRBV5-8 and TRBJ1-2, with TRBD1 matching 11 bases. The receptor's source is a human donor who received a COVID-19 vaccine. CDR3 nucleotide sequence: TGTGCCAGCAGCCTCGGACAGGGGGCTTATGGCTACACCTTC. Protein sequence: CASSLGQGAYGYTF.